The following is a T cell receptor beta chain sequence with its context. Antigen specificity is unknown. Repertoires were generated with immunoSEQ multiplex PCR, while TCRdb's copy carries only in-frame clones and drops some. Of about 24,000 clones in the sample, 65% to 85% were seen once. With V trimmed by 6 bases and J by 7 bases, 3 bases remained unmatched. The CDR3 is 12 amino acids. Germline V gene lookup returns CDR1 ENHRY and CDR2 SYGVKD. The entry originates in a study of T cells in localized non-small cell lung cancer. Study findings and constraints: With higher T cell density in blood came longer overall survival. Adjacent uninvolved lung had the highest clonality, suggesting focused antigen responses. A median of approximately 54 clones ranked among the top 100 in tumor appeared in adjacent lung.

This specimen consisted of PBMCs, obtained before any cancer treatment. The sequence came from a man aged 40 to 69 with stage II lung adenocarcinoma. V is TRBV10-3 and J is TRBJ1-1, with TRBD1 identical over 9 bases. The CDR3 sequence is CAISGQGREAFF. For the CDR3, the DNA is TGTGCCATCAGCGGACAGGGGCGTGAAGCTTTCTTT.